This T cell receptor (beta chain) was obtained from a study of tumor-infiltrating lymphocytes in primary liver carcinoma. The wider study: The tumors ranged from about 4 to 10 cm across and fell within stage T1-T3 N0M0.

From unsorted bulk tissue weighing about 18-30 mg, DNA and RNA were co-extracted. Sampling was performed at five separate regions of each tumor. The germline CDR1 and CDR2 sequences are GTSNPN and SVGIG (reference sequence). V dropped 3 bases and J dropped 3 bases, with 13 bases sitting between them. The CDR3 sequence is 14 residues long. Production of TCR beta cDNA used approximately 0.45 ug total RNA together with a constant-region primer. Amplification in three nested multiplex PCR rounds with slightly modified ARM-PCR gave rise to TCR beta libraries. Researchers ran the first two PCR rounds for roughly 10 cycles each with TRBV1-TRBV30 forward primers and a C-beta reverse primer. TCRdb reprocessed the multiplex PCR reads via MiXCR and lists one record per CDR3 protein. The sample holds approximately 100,000 distinct CDR3 sequences; about 70% are singletons and the top ten take 12%. Remarks on this clonotype: A read error may be the cause here, since a much bigger clone is one base away.

The receptor comes from a woman aged 60-75 years with primary liver carcinoma and hepatitis B virus infection. V usage is TRBV30 and J usage is TRBJ2-3; D is unresolved. The sequencing input was liver tumor tissue from sampling region 2. Documented subset: tumor region T2, inferior pole. The CDR3 protein is CAWRLERETDTQYF. The CDR3 nucleotides are TGTGCCTGGAGGCTGGAAAGGGAAACAGATACGCAGTATTTT.